This TCR beta chain was observed in a study of shared T cell receptors in the human thymus. Assay: immunoSEQ multiplex PCR; the TCRdb copy retains only in-frame clones and omits some. The sample carries 630,000 or so clones, 87% recorded once. The germline gives CDR1 MDHEN, CDR2 SYDVKM. The CDR3 contains 15 residues. Trimming took 2 bases from V and 7 from J; bases not matched to a gene: 8. In addition, the sample was reused for a study of human thymus T cells. As reported in that work: It was from resections taken during corrective heart surgery that the thymus tissue came.

V usage is TRBV28 and J usage is TRBJ2-1, with 7 positions matching TRBD2. The sequence derives from a boy in the first two years of life with a congenital heart defect. Sequencing was performed on thymocytes. The CDR3 is CASSLPGGTGNEQFF. CDR3 in DNA: TGTGCCAGCAGTTTACCGGGAGGCACGGGGAATGAGCAGTTCTTC.